A selection of T cell receptor beta chains follows, all from one sample in a study of T cell responses to AZD1222 COVID-19 vaccine. Only in-frame clones appear in the TCRdb table, and some are missing; sequencing was by immunoSEQ multiplex PCR. This repertoire shows about 96,000 clones, about 88% found once; its top ten account for around 1.5%. Here the sequenced sample was peripheral blood, taken on day 0 of AZD1222 vaccination. These receptor sequences come from an adult in good health. Each CDR3 is given with its conserved first and last residue. The D gene is left open where the match is weak. Some rows have no size entry. The others give once, few or many, or a class for an expanded clone.

size: -; D: -; J: TRBJ1-2; V: TRBV6-5; DNA: TGTGCCAGCAGTTACTCGAGGGGGAAGGAAGGCTACACCTTC; CDR3: CASSYSRGKEGYTF
size: -; D: -; J: TRBJ1-4; V: TRBV11-2; DNA: TGTGCCAGCAGCTTAGATGGAGGCAGGGGAGGTGAAAAACTGTTTTTT; CDR3: CASSLDGGRGGEKLFF
size: -; D: TRBD1; J: TRBJ2-7; V: TRBV18; DNA: TGTGCCAGCTCACCACTTACAGGGGGCGCCTCCTACGAGCAGTACTTC; CDR3: CASSPLTGGASYEQYF
size: once; D: TRBD2; J: TRBJ2-3; V: TRBV5-1; DNA: TGCGCCAGCAGCTCAGGACTAGCGGGGGGTACAGATACGCAGTATTTT; CDR3: CASSSGLAGGTDTQYF
size: -; D: TRBD1; J: TRBJ1-1; V: TRBV30; DNA: TGTGCCTGGAGTCCCTCGGACAGGCTGAACACTGAAGCTTTCTTT; CDR3: CAWSPSDRLNTEAFF
size: -; D: -; J: TRBJ1-1; V: TRBV7-9; DNA: TGTGCCAGCAGGGGGCACACTGAAGCTTTCTTT; CDR3: CASRGHTEAFF
size: -; D: -; J: TRBJ2-7; V: TRBV7-9; DNA: TGTGCCAGCAGCTCAGACGAGCAGTACTTC; CDR3: CASSSDEQYF
size: -; D: -; J: TRBJ1-4; V: TRBV5-5; DNA: TGTGCCAGCAGCCGCCCCCCTGAAAAACTGTTTTTT; CDR3: CASSRPPEKLFF
size: -; D: TRBD2; J: TRBJ2-4; V: TRBV7-2; DNA: TGTGCCAGCAGCCCGAGAACTAGCGGGGGGGCCTGGGCCAAAAACATTCAGTACTTC; CDR3: CASSPRTSGGAWAKNIQYF
size: -; D: -; J: TRBJ2-3; V: TRBV5-1; DNA: TGCGCCAGCAGCCGTAGCGGAATGCCGCGCACAGATACGCAGTATTTT; CDR3: CASSRSGMPRTDTQYF
size: -; D: TRBD1; J: TRBJ1-1; V: TRBV11-2; DNA: TGTGCCAGCAGACAGGGGCCCACGAACACTGAAGCTTTCTTT; CDR3: CASRQGPTNTEAFF
size: -; D: -; J: TRBJ2-7; V: TRBV14; DNA: TGTGCCAGCAGCAAAGCAATGTATTCCGAGCAGTACTTC; CDR3: CASSKAMYSEQYF
size: -; D: TRBD1; J: TRBJ2-7; V: TRBV28; DNA: TGTGCCAGCAGGTCTGAAGGGACAGAGTTCTCCTACGAGCAGTACTTC; CDR3: CASRSEGTEFSYEQYF
size: -; D: -; J: TRBJ2-3; V: TRBV6-5; DNA: TGTGCCAGCAGAACTCTCACAGATACGCAGTATTTT; CDR3: CASRTLTDTQYF
size: -; D: -; J: TRBJ1-1; V: TRBV5-6; DNA: TGTGCCAGCAGCTTGCCTTCGCTAACTGAAGCTTTCTTT; CDR3: CASSLPSLTEAFF
size: -; D: -; J: TRBJ1-1; V: TRBV18; DNA: TGTGCCAGCTCACCCGAGGTGGAGCTTAACACTGAAGCTTTCTTT; CDR3: CASSPEVELNTEAFF
size: -; D: TRBD1; J: TRBJ2-1; V: TRBV11-1; DNA: TGTGCCAGCAGCAACCATGAGGGGGCGGGTGAGCAGTTCTTC; CDR3: CASSNHEGAGEQFF
size: -; D: -; J: TRBJ1-5; V: TRBV6-6; DNA: TGTGCCAGCAGTCCCTCAGTGGGGGGCCTCAATCAGCCCCAGCATTTT; CDR3: CASSPSVGGLNQPQHF
size: -; D: -; J: TRBJ1-1; V: TRBV5-1; DNA: TGCGCCAGCAGCTTGGGCTATTCGTCTACTAACACTGAAGCTTTCTTT; CDR3: CASSLGYSSTNTEAFF